Sequencing of this T cell receptor (beta chain) was carried out in a study of blood T cell repertoires in COVID-19. Profiled with immunoSEQ multiplex PCR; TCRdb holds only in-frame clones, not every one. The profile covers approximately 70,000 clones, with roughly 90% appearing a single time and 6.5% to 8% taken by the ten largest. Losses at the gene ends were 1 base for V and 2 bases for J; bases not matched to a gene: 7. The CDR3 covers 16 residues. Germline V lookup: CDR1 MGHRA, CDR2 YSYEKL. The V gene is TRBV4-1, the J gene TRBJ2-5, with 7 nucleotides matching TRBD2. The TCR originated in a middle-aged man with COVID-19, enrolled during active disease. Sequencing used peripheral blood. The CDR3 spells CASSQGYAGDQETQYF. In DNA form, the CDR3 reads TGCGCCAGCAGCCAAGGGTACGCGGGGGATCAAGAGACCCAGTACTTC.